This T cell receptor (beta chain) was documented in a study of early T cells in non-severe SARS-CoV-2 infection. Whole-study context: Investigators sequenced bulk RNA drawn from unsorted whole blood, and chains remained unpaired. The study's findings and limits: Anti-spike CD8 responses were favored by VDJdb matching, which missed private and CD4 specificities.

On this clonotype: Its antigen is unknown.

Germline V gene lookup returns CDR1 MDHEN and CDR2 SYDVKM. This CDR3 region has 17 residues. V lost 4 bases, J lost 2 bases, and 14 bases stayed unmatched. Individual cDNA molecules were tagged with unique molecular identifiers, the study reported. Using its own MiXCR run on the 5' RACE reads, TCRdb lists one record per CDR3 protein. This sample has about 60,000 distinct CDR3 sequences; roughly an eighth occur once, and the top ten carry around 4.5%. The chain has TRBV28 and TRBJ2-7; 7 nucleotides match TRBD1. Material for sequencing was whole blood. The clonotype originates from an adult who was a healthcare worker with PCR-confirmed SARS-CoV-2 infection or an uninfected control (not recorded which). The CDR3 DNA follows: TGTGCCAGCAGTTCCCCCGTTACCCCCAGGGGGACCTACGAGCAGTACTTC. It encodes CASSSPVTPRGTYEQYF. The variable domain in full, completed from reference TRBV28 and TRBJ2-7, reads DVKVTQSSRYLVKRTGEKVFLECVQDMDHENMFWYRQDPGLGLRLIYFSYDVKMKEKGDIPEGYSVSREKKERFSLILESASTNQTSMYLCASSSPVTPRGTYEQYFGPGTRLTVT.